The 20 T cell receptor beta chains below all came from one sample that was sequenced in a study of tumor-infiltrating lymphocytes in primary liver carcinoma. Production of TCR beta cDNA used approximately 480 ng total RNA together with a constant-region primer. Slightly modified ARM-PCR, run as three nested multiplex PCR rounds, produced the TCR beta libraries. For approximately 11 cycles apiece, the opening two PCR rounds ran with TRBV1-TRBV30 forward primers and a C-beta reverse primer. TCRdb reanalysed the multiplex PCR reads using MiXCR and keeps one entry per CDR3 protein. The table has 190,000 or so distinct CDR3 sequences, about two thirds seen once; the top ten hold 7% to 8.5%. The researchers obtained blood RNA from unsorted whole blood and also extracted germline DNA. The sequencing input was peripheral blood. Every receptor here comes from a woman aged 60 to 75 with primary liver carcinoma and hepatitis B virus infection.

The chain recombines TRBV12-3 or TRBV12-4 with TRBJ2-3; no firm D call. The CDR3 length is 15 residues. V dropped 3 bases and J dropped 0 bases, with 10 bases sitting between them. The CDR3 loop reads CASSLTGPSTDTQYF. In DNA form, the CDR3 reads TGTGCCAGCAGTTTGACGGGCCCGAGCACAGATACGCAGTATTTT.

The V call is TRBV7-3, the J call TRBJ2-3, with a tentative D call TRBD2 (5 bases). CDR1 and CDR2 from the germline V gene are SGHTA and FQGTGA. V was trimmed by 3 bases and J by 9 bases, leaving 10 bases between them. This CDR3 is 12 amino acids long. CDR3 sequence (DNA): TGTGCCAGCAGCTTTGCCGGAGGAACGCAGTATTTT. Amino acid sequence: CASSFAGGTQYF.

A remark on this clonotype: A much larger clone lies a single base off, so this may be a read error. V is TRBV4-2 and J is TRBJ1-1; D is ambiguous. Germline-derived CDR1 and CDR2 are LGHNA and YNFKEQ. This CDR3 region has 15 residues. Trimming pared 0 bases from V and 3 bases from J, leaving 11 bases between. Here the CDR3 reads CASSQEGLMDTEAFF. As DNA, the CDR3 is TGTGCCAGCAGCCAAGAAGGACTGATGGACACTGAAGCTTTCTTT.

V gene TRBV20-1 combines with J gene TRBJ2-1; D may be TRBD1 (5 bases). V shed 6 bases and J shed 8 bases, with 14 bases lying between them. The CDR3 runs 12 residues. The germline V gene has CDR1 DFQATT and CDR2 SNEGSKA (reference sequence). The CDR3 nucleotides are TGCAGTGCAGTCTTCTGGGGCGATGAGCAGTTCTTC. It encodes CSAVFWGDEQFF.

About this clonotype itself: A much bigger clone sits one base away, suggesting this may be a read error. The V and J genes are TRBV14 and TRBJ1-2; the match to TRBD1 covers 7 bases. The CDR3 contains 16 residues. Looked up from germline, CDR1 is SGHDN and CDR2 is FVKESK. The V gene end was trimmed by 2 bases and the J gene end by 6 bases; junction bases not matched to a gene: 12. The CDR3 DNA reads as TGTGCCAGCAGCCAAAAACGACAGGGCCTTGTCGATGGCTACACCTTC. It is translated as CASSQKRQGLVDGYTF.

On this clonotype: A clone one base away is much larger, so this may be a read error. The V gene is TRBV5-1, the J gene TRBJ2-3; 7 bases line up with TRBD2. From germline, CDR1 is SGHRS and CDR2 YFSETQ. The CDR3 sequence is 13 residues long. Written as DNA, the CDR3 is TGCGCCAGCAGCTCCCCGAGCGGGGATATGCAGTATTTT. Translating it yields CASSSPSGDMQYF.

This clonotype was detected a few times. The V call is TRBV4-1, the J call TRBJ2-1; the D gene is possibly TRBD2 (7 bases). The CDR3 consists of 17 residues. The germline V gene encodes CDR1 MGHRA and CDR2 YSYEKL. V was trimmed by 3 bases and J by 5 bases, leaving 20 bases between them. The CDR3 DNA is TGCGCCAGCAGCCAGGGTATTACAGGGAGGGGACACAATGAGCAGTTCTTC. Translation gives CASSQGITGRGHNEQFF.

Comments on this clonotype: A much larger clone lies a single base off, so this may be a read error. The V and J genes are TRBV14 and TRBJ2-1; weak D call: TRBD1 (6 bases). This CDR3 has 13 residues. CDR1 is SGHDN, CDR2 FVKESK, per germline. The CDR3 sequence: CPSSHDPRGMYAF. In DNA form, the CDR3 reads TGTCCCAGCAGCCATGACCCGAGGGGGATGTACGCCTTC.

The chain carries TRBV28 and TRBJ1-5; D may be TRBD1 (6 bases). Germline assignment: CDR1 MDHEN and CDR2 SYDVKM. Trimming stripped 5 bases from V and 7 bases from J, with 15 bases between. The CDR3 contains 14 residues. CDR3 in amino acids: CASSPQNREQPQHF. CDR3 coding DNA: TGTGCCAGCAGTCCCCAGAACAGGGAGCAGCCCCAGCATTTT.

CDR3 nucleotide sequence: TGTGCCAGCAGCTTAGCTGCCCGGAGCCACGAGCAGTACTTC. Its protein is CASSLAARSHEQYF. The V and J genes are TRBV7-2 and TRBJ2-7; D is undetermined. CDR1 is SGHTA, CDR2 FQGNSA, per germline. There are 14 residues in the CDR3. Trimming stripped 0 bases from V and 5 bases from J, with 11 bases between.

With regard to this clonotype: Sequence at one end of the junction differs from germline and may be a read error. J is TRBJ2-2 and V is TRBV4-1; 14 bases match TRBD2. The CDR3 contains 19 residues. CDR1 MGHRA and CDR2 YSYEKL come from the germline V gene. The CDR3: CANSPRRTSGGPNSGELFF. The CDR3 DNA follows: TGCGCCAACAGCCCCCGAAGGACTAGCGGGGGGCCTAACAGCGGGGAGCTGTTTTTT.

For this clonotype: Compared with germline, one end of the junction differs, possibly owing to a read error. The CDR3, as DNA: TGCGCCAGCAGTCAATTATGGAGGCTGATTTTT. This codes for CASSQLWRLIF. The chain links TRBV23-1 to TRBJ2-2; tentative D call: TRBD2 (5 bases). TRBV23-1 is recorded as an ORF, its role being uncertain. This CDR3 contains 11 residues.

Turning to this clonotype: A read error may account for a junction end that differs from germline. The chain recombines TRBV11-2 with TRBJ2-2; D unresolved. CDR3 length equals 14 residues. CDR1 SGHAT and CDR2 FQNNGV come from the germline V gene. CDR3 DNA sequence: TGTGCCAACAGCTTTTCGTTAAACATCGGGGAGCTGTTTTTT. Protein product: CANSFSLNIGELFF.

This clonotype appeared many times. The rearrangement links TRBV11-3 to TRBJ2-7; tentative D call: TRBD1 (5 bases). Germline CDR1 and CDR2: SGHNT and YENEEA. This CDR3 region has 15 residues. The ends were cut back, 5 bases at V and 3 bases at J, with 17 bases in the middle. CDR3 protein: CASSQGATPLYEQYF. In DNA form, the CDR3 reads TGTGCCAGCAGCCAAGGGGCGACCCCTCTCTACGAGCAGTACTTC.

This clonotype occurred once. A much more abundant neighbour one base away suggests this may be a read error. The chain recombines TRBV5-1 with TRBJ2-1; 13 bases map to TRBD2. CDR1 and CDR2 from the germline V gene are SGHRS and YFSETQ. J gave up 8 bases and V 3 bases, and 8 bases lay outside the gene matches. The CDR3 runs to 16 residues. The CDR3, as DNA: TGCGCCAGCAGCTATAGGACTAGCGGGAGTAGAGATGAGCAGTTCTTC. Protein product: CASSYRTSGSRDEQFF.

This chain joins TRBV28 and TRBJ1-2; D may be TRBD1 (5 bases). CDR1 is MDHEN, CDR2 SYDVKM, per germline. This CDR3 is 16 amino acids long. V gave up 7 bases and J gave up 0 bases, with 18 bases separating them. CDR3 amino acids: CASIRRDGTSNYGYTF. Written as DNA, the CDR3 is TGTGCCAGCATCCGGCGGGACGGCACTTCTAACTATGGCTACACCTTC.

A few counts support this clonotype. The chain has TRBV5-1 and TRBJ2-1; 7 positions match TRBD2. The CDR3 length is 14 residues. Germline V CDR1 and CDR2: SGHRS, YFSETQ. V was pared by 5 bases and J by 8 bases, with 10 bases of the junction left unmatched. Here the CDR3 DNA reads TGCGCCAGCAGACTAGCGAATCATCGGGATGAGCAGTTCTTC. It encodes CASRLANHRDEQFF.

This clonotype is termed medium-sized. CDR3 sequence: CASSMQLGGPNEQFF. Written as DNA, the CDR3 is TGTGCCAGCAGCATGCAATTGGGCGGTCCCAATGAGCAGTTCTTC. V gene TRBV11-2 combines with J gene TRBJ2-1; D is unclear. CDR3 size: 15 residues. Germline-derived CDR1 and CDR2 are SGHAT and FQNNGV. Trimming left V 5 bases short and J 6 bases short, with 17 bases between.

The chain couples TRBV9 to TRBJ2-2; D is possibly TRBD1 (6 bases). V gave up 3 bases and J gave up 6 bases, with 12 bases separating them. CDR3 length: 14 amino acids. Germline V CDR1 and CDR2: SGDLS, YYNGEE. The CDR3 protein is CASSATGGAGELFF. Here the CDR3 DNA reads TGTGCCAGCAGCGCGACAGGTGGGGCCGGGGAGCTGTTTTTT.

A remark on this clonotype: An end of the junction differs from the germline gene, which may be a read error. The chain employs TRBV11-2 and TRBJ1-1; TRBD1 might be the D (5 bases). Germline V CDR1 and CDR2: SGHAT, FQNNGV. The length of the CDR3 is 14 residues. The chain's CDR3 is CARRFRVMNTVAFF. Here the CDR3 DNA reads TGTGCCAGGAGGTTCAGGGTTATGAACACTGTAGCTTTCTTT.